Presented here are 4 T cell receptor beta chains from one specimen sequenced in a study of blood T cells in healthy people across ages. Through a sample-barcoded 5' primer and a J-beta primer mix, a second PCR was run for roughly 6 to 11 cycles. TCRdb redid the calling of the 5' RACE reads with MiXCR, one entry per CDR3 protein. This table holds about 1.4 million distinct CDR3 sequences, around 59% found once. The source material was blood. Receptors were obtained from a young man in good health.

The CDR3 nucleotides read TGTGCCAGCAGTTCCATCCTCAGACAGGTTAATTCACCCCTCCACTTT. It is translated as CASSSILRQVNSPLHF. This sequence joins TRBV6-9 and TRBJ1-6, with D maybe TRBD1 (6 bases). V was trimmed by 4 bases and J by 6 bases, leaving 16 bases between them. Germline CDR1 and CDR2: MNHGY and SVAAGI. This CDR3 has 16 residues.

The V gene is TRBV21-1, the J gene TRBJ2-4; the DNA was not compared with TRBD2, the D call given in the table. The J call is in doubt because the DNA end fits TRBJ2-5 better. TRBV21-1 is a pseudogene. The CDR3 length is 18 residues. The CDR3 region is CASSNCSSGRGFQETQYF. The CDR3 DNA is TGTGCCAGCAGCAACTGTTCTAGCGGGAGGGGCTTCCAAGAGACCCAGTACTTC.

The chain uses TRBV2 and TRBJ2-7; 8 bases line up with TRBD1. The CDR3 contains 16 residues. Trimming at V came to 4 bases and at J to 5 bases, leaving 13 bases not matched to a gene. Germline assignment: CDR1 SNHLY and CDR2 FYNNEI. CDR3 coding DNA: TGTGCCAGCAGTGGAGGGCCCGGGACAGGAAAAAACGAGCAGTACTTC. This translates into CASSGGPGTGKNEQYF.

The chain is built from TRBV12-3 or TRBV12-4 and TRBJ2-5; D may be TRBD1 (5 bases). V was shortened by 2 bases and J by 1 base, with 14 bases between the two germline ends. This CDR3 spans 16 amino acids. DNA of the CDR3: TGTGCCAGCAGTTTATACGACAGCACGCTCCAAGAGACCCAGTACTTC. This gives the protein CASSLYDSTLQETQYF.